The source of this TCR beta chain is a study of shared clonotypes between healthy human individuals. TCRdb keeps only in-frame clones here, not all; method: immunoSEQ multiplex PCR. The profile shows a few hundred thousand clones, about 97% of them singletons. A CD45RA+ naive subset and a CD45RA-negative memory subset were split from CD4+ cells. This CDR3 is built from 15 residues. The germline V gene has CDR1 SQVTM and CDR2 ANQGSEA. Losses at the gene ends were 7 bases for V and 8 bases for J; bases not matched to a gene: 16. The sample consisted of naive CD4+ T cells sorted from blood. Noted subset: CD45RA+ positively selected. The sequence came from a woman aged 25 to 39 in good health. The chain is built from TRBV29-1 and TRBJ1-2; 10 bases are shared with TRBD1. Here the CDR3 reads CSARPGQGIAGGYTF. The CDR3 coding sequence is TGCAGCGCAAGGCCGGGACAGGGGATAGCTGGGGGCTACACCTTC. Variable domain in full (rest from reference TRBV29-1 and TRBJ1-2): SAVISQKPSRDICQRGTSLTIQCQVDSQVTMMFWYRQQPGQSLTLIATANQGSEATYESGFVIDKFPISRPNLTFSTLTVSNMSPEDSSIYLCSARPGQGIAGGYTFGSGTRLTVV.